This T cell receptor beta chain was sequenced during a study of breast tumors, draining lymph nodes, adjacent tissues. Whole-study findings and limits: Tumor and nontumor repertoires were significantly more similar in luminal-like than in basal-like breast cancer. Compared with lymph nodes, tumors were less diverse; compared with nontumor tissue, more. That most tumor T cells come from lymph nodes remained unproven.

Germline loops: CDR1 MGHRA, CDR2 YSYEKL. The CDR3 is 17 amino acids. J lost 7 bases, V lost 4 bases, and 14 bases had no gene match. A note on this clonotype: Its antigen is undetermined. This may come from a read error, since a much larger clone is one base off.

TCRdb analysed the multiplex PCR reads with MiXCR anew, one entry per CDR3 protein. This table holds over 250,000 distinct CDR3 sequences, around 30% found once. The lymph nodes were axillary draining lymph nodes from breast cancer patients. The sequence derives from a female donor with breast cancer. Some clones in this sample may be carry-over from other donors' samples. Sequencing used axillary lymph node tissue. The rearrangement uses TRBV4-1 and TRBJ2-2; 8 bases are shared with TRBD2. In nucleotides, the CDR3 is TGCGCCAGCAGCCTATTGCCCGGGACTAGTCGTAGCGGGGAGCTGTTTTTT. Its translation: CASSLLPGTSRSGELFF.